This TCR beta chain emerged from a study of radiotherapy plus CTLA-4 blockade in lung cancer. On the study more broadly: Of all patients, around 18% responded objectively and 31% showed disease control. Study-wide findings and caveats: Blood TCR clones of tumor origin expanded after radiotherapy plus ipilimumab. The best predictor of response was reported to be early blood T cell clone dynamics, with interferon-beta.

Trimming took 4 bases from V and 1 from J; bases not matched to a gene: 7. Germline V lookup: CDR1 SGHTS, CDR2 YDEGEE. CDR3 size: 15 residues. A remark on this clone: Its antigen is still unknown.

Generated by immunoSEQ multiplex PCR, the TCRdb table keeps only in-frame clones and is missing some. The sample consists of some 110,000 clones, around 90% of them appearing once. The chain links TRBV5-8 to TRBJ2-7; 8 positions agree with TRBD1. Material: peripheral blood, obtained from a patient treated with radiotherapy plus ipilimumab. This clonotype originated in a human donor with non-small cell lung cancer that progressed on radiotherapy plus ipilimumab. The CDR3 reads CASSTTGVGSYEQYF. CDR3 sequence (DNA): TGTGCCAGCAGCACGACAGGGGTGGGGTCCTACGAGCAGTACTTC.